Below are 32 T cell receptor beta chains sequenced from a single sample in a study of T cells in women clearing cervical HPV infection. The data were produced by immunoSEQ multiplex PCR, yet TCRdb's version contains in-frame clones alone and is incomplete. Its table lists about 12,000 clones. What was sequenced was blood buffy coat. These receptors were collected from a woman between 18 and 69 years old with a cervical HPV16 infection that either progressed to CIN3+ or cleared (not recorded which).

Regarding this clone: The CDR3 end falls 3 residues outside the read, so it is completed with the germline J gene. This sequence joins TRBV12-3 or TRBV12-4 and TRBJ2-5; D not certain. V was trimmed by 0 bases and J by 6 bases, leaving 8 bases between them. The CDR3 has 13 amino acids. Incomplete CDR3 DNA: TGTGCCAGCAGTTTAGCAGGTTTGAAGACC. Encoded protein: CASSLAGLKT. The whole CDR3 sequence is CASSLAGLKTQYF.

On this clone itself: Read sequence stops 3 residues before the CDR3 end, and the germline J gene provides the missing end. The chain employs TRBV30 and TRBJ1-3; D gene ambiguous. The CDR3 spans 12 residues. The germline gives CDR1 GTSNPN, CDR2 SVGIG (reference sequence). Trimming took off 1 base at V and 4 bases at J, with 5 bases between the two ends. The CDR3 is CAWSDTGNTIYF. The DNA read from the CDR3 is TGTGCCTGGAGTGATACAGGAAACACC.

With respect to this clone: The CDR3 goes on 3 residues after the read ends, and that part is filled in from the germline J gene. The rearrangement links TRBV12-3 or TRBV12-4 to TRBJ1-5; TRBD1 agrees at 10 bases. CDR3 length equals 15 residues. After removal of 3 bases from V and 3 bases from J, the junction contained 2 bases not matched to a gene. CDR3 residues: CASSFGTGDNQPQHF. The covered CDR3 bases are TGTGCCAGCAGTTTCGGGACAGGGGACAATCAGCCC.

For this clone: The read terminates 3 residues before the CDR3 end, so the remaining end is supplied by the germline J gene. V usage is TRBV5-1 and J usage is TRBJ2-7; D is perhaps TRBD1 (5 bases). The CDR3 is 17 amino acids. Germline CDR1 SGHRS, CDR2 YFSETQ. V shed 0 bases and J shed 2 bases, with 18 bases lying between them. The DNA read from the CDR3 is TGCGCCAGCAGCTTGGCCCCAATCCAAACAGGAACCTACGAG. Translation gives CASSLAPIQTGTYE. The whole CDR3 region reads CASSLAPIQTGTYEQYF.

A word on this clone: The CDR3 end falls 3 residues outside the read, so it is completed with the germline J gene. The chain couples TRBV11-1 to TRBJ1-1; D ambiguous. Germline assignment: CDR1 SGHAT and CDR2 FQDESV (reference sequence). This CDR3 comprises 15 residues. V was trimmed by 1 base and J by 4 bases, leaving 13 bases between them. CDR3 region: CASSLGWAAGTEAFF. CDR3 bases read: TGTGCCAGCAGCTTAGGTTGGGCAGCGGGCACTGAA. Supplemented by reference TRBV11-1 and TRBJ1-1, the full variable domain reads EAEVAQSPRYKITEKSQAVAFWCDPISGHATLYWYRQILGQGPELLVQFQDESVVDDSQLPKDRFSAERLKGVDSTLKIQPAELGDSAMYLCASSLGWAAGTEAFFGQGTRLTVV.

Details on this clone: Germline is not matched at one junction end, which may reflect a read error. The CDR3 extends 3 residues past the end of the read, so its final part is completed from the germline J gene. This chain links TRBV28 with TRBJ2-5; D is uncertain. CDR1 is MDHEN, CDR2 SYDVKM, per germline. This CDR3 comprises 12 residues. The CDR3 bases that were read are TGTGCCAGCGGTTTCTTAGGGGAGACC. Translated: CASGFLGET. The full CDR3 is CASGFLGETQYF.

About this clone itself: The CDR3 extends 3 residues past the end of the read, so its final part is completed from the germline J gene. The V gene is TRBV5-1, the J gene TRBJ2-7; TRBD2 matches at 10 bases. The junction had 15 bases not matched to a gene; V was cut back by 6 bases and J by 3 bases. The CDR3 consists of 17 residues. Germline V lookup: CDR1 SGHRS, CDR2 YFSETQ. The CDR3 loop is CASKRGPTSGDGYEQYF. The sequenced CDR3 bases are TGCGCCAGCAAAAGAGGCCCCACTAGCGGGGACGGCTACGAG.

On this clone itself: The DNA ends 3 residues before the CDR3 does, and the rest of the CDR3 is filled in from the germline J gene. The rearrangement links TRBV20-1 to TRBJ2-5; a weak D match, TRBD2 (6 bases). Germline V gene lookup returns CDR1 DFQATT and CDR2 SNEGSKA (reference sequence). The CDR3 has 14 amino acids. Incomplete CDR3 DNA: TGCAGCGCTGAGGGGAGCGGGTTGGCAAAGACC. This gives the protein CSAEGSGLAKT. The full-length CDR3 reads as CSAEGSGLAKTQYF.

Of note for this clone: Sequencing ends 3 residues short of the CDR3 end; the germline J gene provides the rest. The chain employs TRBV2 and TRBJ1-2; D ambiguous. Germline V gene lookup returns CDR1 SNHLY and CDR2 FYNNEI. CDR3 size: 14 residues. The ends were cut back, 7 bases at V and 1 base at J, with 13 bases in the middle. The DNA read from the CDR3 is TGTGCCAGCATGCCAGGATCTTTTAACTATGGC. The encoded protein is CASMPGSFNYG. The full CDR3 protein reads CASMPGSFNYGYTF. Complete variable domain (other parts from reference TRBV2 and TRBJ1-2): EPEVTQTPSHQVTQMGQEVILRCVPISNHLYFYWYRQILGQKVEFLVSFYNNEISEKSEIFDDQFSVERPDGSNFTLKIRSTKLEDSAMYFCASMPGSFNYGYTFGSGTRLTVV.

As concerns this clone: The read terminates 3 residues before the CDR3 end, so the remaining end is supplied by the germline J gene. The chain employs TRBV29-1 and TRBJ2-7; 9 nucleotides match TRBD1. The CDR3 extends over 16 amino acids. The junction had 16 bases not matched to a gene; V was cut back by 5 bases and J by 5 bases. Germline V gives CDR1 SQVTM, CDR2 ANQGSEA. The sequenced part of the CDR3 DNA is TGCAGCGTTCATAAGGTCCCCGGGACAGGGTCCCACGAG. Translation gives CSVHKVPGTGSHE. The CDR3 reads in full as CSVHKVPGTGSHEQYF.

Remarks on this clone: Coverage ceases 3 residues before the CDR3 finishes, and the germline J gene fills in the end. The chain combines TRBV20-1 with TRBJ2-5; D gene uncertain. CDR1 DFQATT and CDR2 SNEGSKA come from the germline V gene (reference sequence). The V gene lost 1 base and the J gene lost 1 base, with 7 bases spanning the gap. The CDR3 has 13 residues. CDR3: CSARALIQETQYF. Incomplete CDR3 DNA: TGCAGTGCTAGAGCCCTTATCCAAGAGACC.

As regards this clone: The read gets to within 3 residues of the CDR3 end, and the germline J gene fills in the rest. The V call is TRBV28, the J call TRBJ2-3; D call uncertain. Germline loops: CDR1 MDHEN, CDR2 SYDVKM. The V gene lost 9 bases and the J gene lost 0 bases, with 4 bases spanning the gap. The CDR3 extends over 11 amino acids. CDR3 bases read: TGTGCCAGTACTAGCACAGATACG. Translated: CASTSTDT. Given in full, the CDR3 is CASTSTDTQYF.

To note about this clone: The sequenced fragment ends 3 residues before the CDR3 boundary, so the rest is inferred from the germline J gene. This sequence joins TRBV4-2 and TRBJ1-4; D is undetermined. Germline CDR1 is LGHNA and CDR2 is YNFKEQ. The CDR3 spans 15 residues. The V end lost 2 bases, the J end lost 2 bases, and 9 bases lay between the germline ends. The part of the CDR3 DNA that was read is TGTGCCAGCAGCCAACCGGGGAGTACTAATGAAAAA. This translates into CASSQPGSTNEK. The CDR3 in full is CASSQPGSTNEKLFF.

Remarks on this clone: The CDR3 end falls 3 residues outside the read, so it is completed with the germline J gene. This chain connects TRBV2 to TRBJ2-1, with 7 bases fitting TRBD1. Per germline, CDR1 SNHLY and CDR2 FYNNEI. J was trimmed by 4 bases and V by 6 bases; bases with no gene match: 9. The CDR3 is 15 residues long. The CDR3 sequence is CASRASGTAYNEQFF. The part of the CDR3 DNA that was read is TGTGCCAGCAGAGCATCCGGGACAGCATACAATGAG. Full variable domain (outside the CDR3, taken from reference TRBV2 and TRBJ2-1): EPEVTQTPSHQVTQMGQEVILRCVPISNHLYFYWYRQILGQKVEFLVSFYNNEISEKSEIFDDQFSVERPDGSNFTLKIRSTKLEDSAMYFCASRASGTAYNEQFFGPGTRLTVL.

Turning to this clone: The DNA ends 3 residues before the CDR3 does, and the rest of the CDR3 is filled in from the germline J gene. The V gene is TRBV28, the J gene TRBJ1-5; 7 nucleotides line up with TRBD1. The V gene's germline CDR1 is MDHEN and CDR2 SYDVKM. The V segment lost 8 bases and the J segment 7 bases; nucleotides outside the gene matches: 11. The CDR3 runs to 14 residues. Incomplete CDR3 DNA: TGTGCCAGCCACCGGGGACAGTCTTACCAGCCC. Amino acid sequence: CASHRGQSYQP. The complete CDR3 protein is CASHRGQSYQPQHF.

Notes on this clone: Sequencing ends 3 residues short of the CDR3 end; the germline J gene provides the rest. The chain carries TRBV7-2 and TRBJ2-3, with a weak D call TRBD2 (6 bases). This CDR3 comprises 13 residues. The V gene's germline CDR1 is SGHTA and CDR2 FQGNSA. Trimming took 3 bases from V and 3 from J, leaving 7 bases between them. The CDR3 DNA, read in part, is TGTGCCAGCAGCTTCAGCGGGACAGATACG. It codes for CASSFSGTDT. The whole CDR3 protein reads CASSFSGTDTQYF.

As regards this clone: The read gets to within 3 residues of the CDR3 end, and the germline J gene fills in the rest. This chain joins TRBV4-1 and TRBJ1-1; TRBD1 might be the D (6 bases). With 0 bases removed from V and 4 bases from J, the gap between germline ends came to 15 bases. Per germline, CDR1 MGHRA and CDR2 YSYEKL. The CDR3 sequence is 16 residues long. The CDR3 loop is CASSQESRGIGTEAFF. CDR3 bases read: TGCGCCAGCAGCCAAGAGAGCAGGGGCATAGGCACTGAA.

As to this clone: The CDR3 end is not reached by the read, which stops 3 residues before it; the germline J gene fills it in. V and J are TRBV7-6 and TRBJ2-7; TRBD1 matches 9 bases. The junction had 12 bases not matched to a gene; V was cut back by 4 bases and J by 2 bases. Germline V gives CDR1 SGHVS, CDR2 FNYEAQ. The length of the CDR3 is 17 residues. The CDR3 is CASSYRPPGTGPYEQYF. The covered CDR3 bases are TGTGCCAGCAGCTACCGACCCCCCGGGACAGGGCCCTACGAG.

Comments on this clone: Read sequence stops 3 residues before the CDR3 end, and the germline J gene provides the missing end. This sequence joins TRBV29-1 and TRBJ2-2; tentative D call: TRBD2 (6 bases). The V gene lost 5 bases and the J gene lost 3 bases, with 13 bases spanning the gap. Germline values: CDR1 SQVTM, CDR2 ANQGSEA. This CDR3 spans 14 amino acids. CDR3 protein: CSVPGLYDTGELFF. The CDR3 DNA, read in part, is TGCAGCGTTCCGGGACTCTACGACACCGGGGAG.

Its frequency marks this clone as medium-sized. The CDR3 end falls 3 residues outside the read, so it is completed with the germline J gene. This rearrangement joins TRBV5-1 to TRBJ2-3; 7 bases match TRBD1. Germline CDR1 reads SGHRS; CDR2 reads YFSETQ. There are 15 residues in the CDR3. With 2 bases clipped from V and 2 bases from J, the junction kept 5 bases outside the gene matches. CDR3 DNA, as far as it was read: TGCGCCAGCAGCTTAGGACAGGAGAACACAGATACG. Amino acid sequence: CASSLGQENTDT. The whole CDR3 sequence is CASSLGQENTDTQYF. The full variable domain, its missing parts supplied by reference TRBV5-1 and TRBJ2-3, is KAGVTQTPRYLIKTRGQQVTLSCSPISGHRSVSWYQQTPGQGLQFLFEYFSETQRNKGNFPGRFSGRQFSNSRSEMNVSTLELGDSALYLCASSLGQENTDTQYFGPGTRLTVL.

For this clone: Read sequence stops 3 residues before the CDR3 end, and the germline J gene provides the missing end. The chain carries TRBV5-1 and TRBJ2-1; D possibly corresponds to TRBD2 (7 bases). CDR3 length: 16 amino acids. The germline V and J ends were trimmed by 1 base and 0 bases, with 11 bases remaining between them. Looked up from germline, CDR1 is SGHRS and CDR2 is YFSETQ. CDR3 amino acids: CASSLWAGASYNEQFF. CDR3 DNA, as far as it was read: TGCGCCAGCAGCTTGTGGGCGGGGGCCTCCTACAATGAG.

As to this clone: The observed sequence ends 3 residues before the CDR3 terminus, with the missing tail filled in from the germline J gene. The J gene is TRBJ2-1, the V gene TRBV7-2; no definite D call. V was trimmed by 1 base and J by 9 bases, leaving 7 bases between them. Germline-derived CDR1 and CDR2 are SGHTA and FQGNSA. This CDR3 region has 12 residues. Partial CDR3 DNA: TGTGCCAGCAGCTTAGGAAGGGTTGAG. Amino acid sequence: CASSLGRVE. The complete CDR3 reads CASSLGRVEQFF.

In regard to this clone: The CDR3 end lies 3 residues beyond the end of the read and is filled in from the germline J gene. The chain combines TRBV27 with TRBJ2-1; tentative D call: TRBD2 (5 bases). The V gene's germline CDR1 is MNHEY and CDR2 SMNVEV (reference sequence). Trimming pared 1 base from V and 9 bases from J, leaving 16 bases between. There are 15 residues in the CDR3. The CDR3 loop is CASSLFSFVEGEQFF. The sequenced CDR3 bases are TGTGCCAGCAGTTTATTTTCGTTTGTCGAGGGTGAG.

Note on this clone: From the germline J gene comes the end of the CDR3, since the read stops 3 residues before it. The chain recombines TRBV20-1 with TRBJ2-7; 7 bases map to TRBD1. Per germline, CDR1 DFQATT and CDR2 SNEGSKA (reference sequence). V shed 0 bases and J 5 bases; nucleotides not matched to a gene: 13. This CDR3 has 16 amino acids. CDR3 protein: CSARDPLTRGLDEQYF. CDR3 bases read: TGCAGTGCTAGAGATCCCCTTACTAGGGGGCTAGACGAG.

The covered CDR3 bases are TGCGCCAGCCGCCAGGGCGTTCAGCTAGGCGAG. This sequence encodes CASRQGVQLGE. The complete CDR3 sequence is CASRQGVQLGEQYF. The chain couples TRBV5-1 to TRBJ2-7; the D gene is possibly TRBD1 (5 bases). The CDR3 extends 3 residues past the end of the read, so its final part is completed from the germline J gene. Trimming took 7 bases from V and 6 from J, leaving 20 bases between them. Germline values: CDR1 SGHRS, CDR2 YFSETQ. The CDR3 is made up of 14 amino acids.

About this clone itself: The read terminates 3 residues ahead of where the CDR3 ends, so the germline J gene completes it. The rearrangement links TRBV7-6 to TRBJ2-2; 8 nucleotides match TRBD2. This CDR3 is 13 amino acids long. CDR1 SGHVS and CDR2 FNYEAQ come from the germline V gene. The sequenced CDR3 bases are TGTGCCAGCAGCTCCGTCGGGGGGGGGACG. It encodes CASSSVGGGT. The whole CDR3 region reads CASSSVGGGTLFF.

As regards this clone: With the read ending 3 residues before the CDR3 end, the germline J gene is used to fill in that end. The V and J genes are TRBV10-3 and TRBJ2-5, with TRBD2 matching over 11 bases. The CDR3 is 19 amino acids. The V gene's germline CDR1 is ENHRY and CDR2 SYGVKD. V dropped 2 bases and J dropped 0; count of bases not matched to a gene: 11. The CDR3 region is CAISEPKHPSGGYQETQYF. The covered CDR3 bases are TGTGCCATCAGTGAGCCGAAACATCCTAGCGGGGGGTACCAAGAGACC.

CDR3 DNA, as far as it was read: TGTGCCAGCGGGACAGGGCAAAATGAAAAA. This sequence encodes CASGTGQNEK. The full CDR3 protein is CASGTGQNEKLFF. The chain has TRBV24-1 and TRBJ1-4, with TRBD1 identical over 9 bases. Read coverage stops 3 residues before the CDR3 terminus; the germline J gene supplies the remainder. Looked up from germline, CDR1 is KGHDR and CDR2 is SFDVKD. The trim removed 11 bases at V and 5 bases at J, leaving 5 bases unmatched. The length of the CDR3 is 13 residues.

Note on this clone: The sequenced fragment ends 3 residues before the CDR3 boundary, so the rest is inferred from the germline J gene. J is TRBJ2-3 and V is TRBV7-6; TRBD2 agrees at 8 bases. Unmatched junction bases numbered 4, after V lost 3 bases and J lost 5 bases. Germline V gene sequence: CDR1 SGHVS, CDR2 FNYEAQ. This CDR3 has 14 residues. The CDR3 reads CASSLGLGVDTQYF. CDR3 DNA, as far as it was read: TGTGCCAGCAGCTTGGGACTAGGGGTAGATACG.

A note on this clone: Read coverage stops 3 residues before the CDR3 terminus; the germline J gene supplies the remainder. The chain employs TRBV18 and TRBJ1-1; possible D gene TRBD1, 5 bases. V lost 5 bases and J lost 3, with 10 bases in between. This CDR3 region has 13 residues. Germline assignment: CDR1 KGHSH and CDR2 LQKENI. The CDR3 sequence is CASSAGGDTEAFF. The DNA read from the CDR3 is TGTGCCAGCTCAGCCGGGGGGGACACTGAA.

In the case of this clone: The read stops 3 residues short of the end of the CDR3; the missing end is completed from the germline J gene. The gene calls are TRBV20-1 and TRBJ2-3; 8 nucleotides match TRBD2. CDR1 is DFQATT and CDR2 is SNEGSKA in the germline V gene (reference sequence). This CDR3 comprises 14 residues. The V segment lost 6 bases and the J segment 3 bases; nucleotides outside the gene matches: 8. This chain's CDR3 is CSAHIAGRTDTQYF. The sequenced part of the CDR3 DNA is TGCAGTGCCCATATAGCGGGGAGGACAGATACG.

Concerning this clone itself: With the read ending 3 residues before the CDR3 end, the germline J gene is used to fill in that end. The V call is TRBV20-1, the J call TRBJ2-7; no clear D gene. Germline V gene sequence: CDR1 DFQATT, CDR2 SNEGSKA (reference sequence). This CDR3 has 14 residues. The V end lost 4 bases, the J end lost 0 bases, and 13 bases lay between the germline ends. The covered CDR3 bases are TGCAGTGCTAAAAAGACCGACACCTCCTACGAG. This sequence encodes CSAKKTDTSYE. The complete CDR3 reads CSAKKTDTSYEQYF.